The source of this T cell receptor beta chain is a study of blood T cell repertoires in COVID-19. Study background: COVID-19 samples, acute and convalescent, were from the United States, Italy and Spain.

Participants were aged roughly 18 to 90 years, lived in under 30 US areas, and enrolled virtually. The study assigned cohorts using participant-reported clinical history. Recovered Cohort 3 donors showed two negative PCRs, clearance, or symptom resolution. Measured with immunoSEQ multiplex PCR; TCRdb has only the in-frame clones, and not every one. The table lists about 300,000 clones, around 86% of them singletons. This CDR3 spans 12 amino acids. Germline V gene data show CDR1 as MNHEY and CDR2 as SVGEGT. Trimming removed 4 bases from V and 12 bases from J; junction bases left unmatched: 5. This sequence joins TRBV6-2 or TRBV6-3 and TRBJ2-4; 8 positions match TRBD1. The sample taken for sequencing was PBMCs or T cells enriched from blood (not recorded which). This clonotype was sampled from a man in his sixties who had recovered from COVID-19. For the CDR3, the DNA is TGTGCCAGCAGTTCGTCGGACAGGGCTCAGTACTTC. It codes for CASSSSDRAQYF.